Sequencing of this TCR beta chain was carried out in a study of OX40 agonist ivuxolimab in advanced cancers. The wider study: Dose-escalation subjects each had hepatocellular carcinoma, melanoma, renal cell or head and neck cancer. At roughly 80% male, the cohort had a mean age of 60 years, ranging from 23 to 79. Patients achieving partial responses numbered three: one hepatocellular carcinoma case and two cutaneous melanoma cases.

Study outcomes and limitations: Patients with a partial response at 0.1-3.0 mg/kg had among the lowest clonal expansion.

The assay was immunoSEQ multiplex PCR, and TCRdb's table has in-frame clones only and misses some. The profile shows about 61,000 clones, less than 85% of them singletons. Between the trimmed V and J ends, which lost 6 bases and 5 bases, there was a span of 15 bases. The CDR3 covers 14 residues. The V gene's germline CDR1 is MNHNS and CDR2 SASEGT. Comment on this clone: The antigen is undetermined.

The rearrangement joins TRBV6-1 to TRBJ2-3; D is perhaps TRBD1 (5 bases). This clonotype was sampled from an adult with an advanced solid tumor such as melanoma, head and neck, liver or kidney cancer. The sequencing used CD4+ or CD8+ T cells sorted from blood, collected in a trial of the OX40 agonist ivuxolimab. In DNA form, the CDR3 reads TGTGCCAGCAGGAAAAGGGGAACCTTAGATACGCAGTATTTT. Translation gives CASRKRGTLDTQYF.